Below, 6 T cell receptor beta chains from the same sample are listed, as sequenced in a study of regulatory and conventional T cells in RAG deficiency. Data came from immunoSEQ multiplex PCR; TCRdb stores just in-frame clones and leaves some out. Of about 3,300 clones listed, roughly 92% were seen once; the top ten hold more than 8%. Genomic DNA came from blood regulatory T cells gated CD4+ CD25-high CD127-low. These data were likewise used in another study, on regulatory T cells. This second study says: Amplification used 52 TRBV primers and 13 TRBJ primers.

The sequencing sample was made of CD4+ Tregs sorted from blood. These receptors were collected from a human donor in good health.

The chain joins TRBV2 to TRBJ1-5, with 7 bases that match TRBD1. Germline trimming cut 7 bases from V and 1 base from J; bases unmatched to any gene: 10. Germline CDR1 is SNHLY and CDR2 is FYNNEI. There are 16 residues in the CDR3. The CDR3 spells CASTSQGGGSNQPQHF. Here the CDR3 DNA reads TGTGCCAGCACCTCGCAGGGGGGCGGAAGCAATCAGCCCCAGCATTTT. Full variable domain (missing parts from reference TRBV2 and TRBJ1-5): EPEVTQTPSHQVTQMGQEVILRCVPISNHLYFYWYRQILGQKVEFLVSFYNNEISEKSEIFDDQFSVERPDGSNFTLKIRSTKLEDSAMYFCASTSQGGGSNQPQHFGDGTRLSIL.

CDR3 amino acids: CASSPTSLAGTVGEQFF. The CDR3 DNA sequence: TGTGCCAGCAGCCCAACCTCTCTAGCGGGGACGGTCGGTGAGCAGTTCTTC. This chain joins TRBV7-3 and TRBJ2-1; 9 bases match TRBD2. Germline CDR1 and CDR2: SGHTA and FQGTGA. V was clipped by 5 bases and J by 9 bases; unmatched bases: 17. The CDR3 length is 17 residues.

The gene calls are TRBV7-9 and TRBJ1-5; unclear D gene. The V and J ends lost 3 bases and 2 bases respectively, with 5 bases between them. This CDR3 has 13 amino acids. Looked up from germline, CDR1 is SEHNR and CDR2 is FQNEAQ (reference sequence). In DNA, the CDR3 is TGTGCCAGCAGCTTCCGGGGCAATCAGCCCCAGCATTTT. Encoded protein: CASSFRGNQPQHF.

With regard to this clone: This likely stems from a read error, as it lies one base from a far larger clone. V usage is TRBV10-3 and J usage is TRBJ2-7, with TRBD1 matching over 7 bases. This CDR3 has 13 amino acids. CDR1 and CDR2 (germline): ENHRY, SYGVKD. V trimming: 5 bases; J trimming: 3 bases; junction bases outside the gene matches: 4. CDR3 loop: CAISSPGGYEQYF. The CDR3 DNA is TGTGCCATCAGTTCCCCAGGGGGCTACGAGCAGTACTTC.

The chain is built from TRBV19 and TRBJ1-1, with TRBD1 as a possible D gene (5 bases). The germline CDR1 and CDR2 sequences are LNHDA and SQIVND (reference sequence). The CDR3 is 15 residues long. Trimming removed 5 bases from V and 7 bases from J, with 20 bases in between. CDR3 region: CASSRMWGPTSEAFF. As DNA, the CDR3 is TGTGCCAGTAGTCGGATGTGGGGACCGACGAGTGAAGCTTTCTTT.

DNA of the CDR3: TGTGCCAGCAGCTCGGCGGGACCGATAAAAGAGACCCAGTACTTC. It encodes CASSSAGPIKETQYF. The chain carries TRBV5-4 and TRBJ2-5; tentative D call: TRBD2 (6 bases). This CDR3 region has 15 residues. Trimming left V 3 bases short and J 3 bases short, with 15 bases between. Germline values: CDR1 SGHNT, CDR2 YYREEE (reference sequence). The full variable domain, completed using reference TRBV5-4 and TRBJ2-5, is ETGVTQSPTHLIKTRGQQVTLRCSSQSGHNTVSWYQQALGQGPQFIFQYYREEENGRGNFPPRFSGLQFPNYSSELNVNALELDDSALYLCASSSAGPIKETQYFGPGTRLLVL.